This TCR beta chain is drawn from a study of T cell repertoires in cytomegalovirus infection (dated by TCRdb to between 2018 and 2020). Notes on the research overall: The peptide stimulations were aimed at well-studied HLA-B-restricted epitopes as well as recently identified HLA-C-restricted CMV epitopes, whose presentation resists viral immunomodulation. Because public TCR beta signatures pointed to carriage of CMV infection together with the matching HLA type, the HLA type of each donor mattered for the analysis.

Instrument on record: Illumina HiSeq 1500. TCRdb handled the public reads itself, with Q25 trimming in fastp and clone calling in MiXCR, and kept productive beta chains. Each entry merges the rows of one CDR3 protein and shows their most common DNA and genes. Counted in this sample were 75,000 to 100,000 distinct CDR3 sequences; 29% of them appeared once. Clones ranked in the top ten supply about 65% of the sample. This clonotype was detected ten times or more. Its antigen is unknown. Base qualities were left out, and no much larger clone turns up one base away. What the research found in general, with its limitations: The ex vivo response was dominated by HLA-C-restricted CMV-specific TCR beta clonotypes, which also provided the single most frequent clonotype in two of eight donors. Carriers of CMV infection plus the relevant HLA type were discriminated by the cumulative frequency of public TCR beta family members in the study cohort and in an independent roughly 380-donor cohort.

The CDR3 holds 13 amino acids from the cysteine to the phenylalanine. The sequence is cut down to CDR3 DNA, 39 bases in frame from base 1. Germline trimming amounts to 11 bases on V and 0 bases on J, with 6 as the count of junction bases outside the gene matches. The treatment or condition label, read with the paper, signifies: in vitro stimulation with specific CMV peptide epitopes to enrich CMV-specific T cells. The source material was CD8+ T cells from cultured PBMCs, sampled from culture after CMV antigen stimulation. This sequence originates from a human donor in good health (CMV status not recorded). Some clones in this sample may be carry-over from other donors' samples. Recombination connected TRBV12-3 or TRBV12-4 to TRBJ1-2; 7 bases in between match TRBD1. CDR3 loop: CAVDRETNYGYTF. The DNA sequence is as follows: TGTGCCGTTGACAGGGAAACTAACTATGGCTACACCTTC.